This T cell receptor beta chain was found in a study of blood T cell repertoires in COVID-19. Study in general: Samples of COVID-19 (acute and convalescent) were obtained from the United States, Italy and Spain. In each case, the material was cDNA or gDNA derived from T cells, B-cell-depleted T cells, or PBMCs.

J lost 0 bases, V lost 2 bases, and 5 bases had no gene match. The CDR3 totals 17 residues. In germline, CDR1 is SGHDT, CDR2 YYEEEE. Under the authors' procedure: By means of reference gene primer amplification, nucleated cell counts were estimated. Profiled with immunoSEQ multiplex PCR; TCRdb holds only in-frame clones, not every one. V and J calls and clone size are given by that table; D and trimming were obtained from the DNA. The sample lists 62,000 or so clones, 65% to 90% occurring once. The TCR was taken from a woman aged 60 to 75 with acute or convalescent COVID-19. This chain uses TRBV5-6 with TRBJ1-4; 9 bases fit TRBD1. Sequenced sample: peripheral blood. The CDR3 nucleotides are TGTGCCAGCAGCTTCCCGGGACAGGGAGCAACTAATGAAAAACTGTTTTTT. It codes for CASSFPGQGATNEKLFF.